The sequence of this T cell receptor (beta chain) was determined in a study of blood T cell repertoires in COVID-19. For the study at large: Both acute and convalescent COVID-19 samples were obtained from the United States, Italy and Spain.

Original handling: Amplified reference gene primers provided the basis for estimating nucleated cell counts. Generated by immunoSEQ multiplex PCR, the TCRdb table keeps only in-frame clones and is missing some. The DNA gave D and trimming, while V, J and clone size come from that table. This sample has some 130,000 clones; just under 85% occur once, and the top ten carry about a sixth. V was trimmed by 2 bases and J by 8 bases, leaving 16 bases between them. The CDR3 extends over 15 amino acids. Germline assignment: CDR1 SGHTA and CDR2 FQGTGA. The rearrangement uses TRBV7-3 and TRBJ1-3; no firm D call. The TCR originated in a woman in her forties or fifties with acute or convalescent COVID-19. The sequenced sample was peripheral blood. This chain's CDR3 is CASSLGRAYGDTIYF. CDR3 DNA sequence: TGTGCCAGCAGCTTAGGCCGAGCCTACGGAGACACCATATATTTT.